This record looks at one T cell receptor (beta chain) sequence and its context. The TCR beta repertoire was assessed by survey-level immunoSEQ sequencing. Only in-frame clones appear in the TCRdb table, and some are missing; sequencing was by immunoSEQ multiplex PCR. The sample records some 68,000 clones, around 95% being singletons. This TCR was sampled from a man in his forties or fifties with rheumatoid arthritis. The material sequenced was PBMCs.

In DNA, the CDR3 is TGTGCCAGCAGCTTAGAACAGATAAATGAAAAACTGTTTTTT. Amino acids: CASSLEQINEKLFF. This chain joins TRBV7-9 and TRBJ1-4; no firm D call. This CDR3 comprises 14 residues. Trimming left V 1 base short and J 5 bases short, with 8 bases between. CDR1 is SEHNR and CDR2 is FQNEAQ in the germline V gene (reference sequence).